Each of the 30 T cell receptor beta chains below was sequenced from the same sample in a study of blood T cell repertoires in COVID-19. The protocol was immunoSEQ multiplex PCR, while the TCRdb copy is restricted to in-frame clones and leaves out a portion. This sample has around 100,000 clones; about 84% occur once, and the top ten carry 9.5% to 15%. The sequencing sample was made of peripheral blood. The receptors were sampled from a human donor in a cohort sampled during active COVID-19.

This sequence joins TRBV4-3 and TRBJ2-3; 7 positions agree with TRBD1. V lost 2 bases, J lost 1 base, and 3 bases stayed unmatched. Germline lookup yields CDR1 LGHNA and CDR2 YSLEER. The CDR3 contains 15 residues. CDR3 sequence (DNA): TGCGCCAGCAGCCAACGCGACAGGGGCACAGATACGCAGTATTTT. It encodes CASSQRDRGTDTQYF.

V usage is TRBV19 and J usage is TRBJ2-7; D perhaps matches TRBD1 (6 bases). This CDR3 has 13 residues. The germline CDR1 and CDR2 sequences are LNHDA and SQIVND (reference sequence). With 3 bases removed from V and 4 bases from J, the gap between germline ends came to 10 bases. The CDR3 protein is CASSMGQLYEQYF. The CDR3 DNA is TGTGCCAGTAGTATGGGACAACTTTACGAGCAGTACTTC.

The chain recombines TRBV5-4 with TRBJ1-1, with D possibly matching TRBD1 (5 bases). CDR1 and CDR2 from the germline V gene are SGHNT and YYREEE (reference sequence). The CDR3 has 14 residues. The germline V and J ends were trimmed by 0 bases and 7 bases, with 13 bases remaining between them. Here the CDR3 DNA reads TGTGCCAGCAGCTTGGGGGGCAGTTTAGATGAAGCTTTCTTT. Translated: CASSLGGSLDEAFF. The entire variable domain, with the rest obtained from reference TRBV5-4 and TRBJ1-1, is as follows: ETGVTQSPTHLIKTRGQQVTLRCSSQSGHNTVSWYQQALGQGPQFIFQYYREEENGRGNFPPRFSGLQFPNYSSELNVNALELDDSALYLCASSLGGSLDEAFFGQGTRLTVV.

This sequence joins TRBV7-2 and TRBJ2-6; D ambiguous. Germline V gives CDR1 SGHTA, CDR2 FQGNSA. This CDR3 contains 18 residues. The V end was cut by 2 bases, the J end by 0 bases, with 14 bases between. CDR3 amino acids: CASSLNSYGSSGANVLTF. CDR3 coding DNA: TGTGCCAGCAGCTTAAACTCCTACGGGTCCTCTGGGGCCAACGTCCTGACTTTC.

This clone was recorded once. The V and J genes are TRBV3-1 (or the pseudogene TRBV3-2) and TRBJ1-6, with 7 bases matching TRBD1. Unmatched junction bases numbered 5, after V lost 4 bases and J lost 5 bases. The CDR3 is 15 residues long. The V gene's germline CDR1 is LGHDT and CDR2 YNNKEL (reference sequence). Written as DNA, the CDR3 is TGTGCCAGCAGCCGTGACAGGGTGGATAATTCACCCCTCCACTTT. Translated: CASSRDRVDNSPLHF.

The chain joins TRBV6-2 or TRBV6-3 to TRBJ1-6, with 9 bases identical to TRBD1. Unmatched junction bases numbered 12, after V lost 5 bases and J lost 7 bases. The CDR3 loop spans 17 amino acids. Germline lookup yields CDR1 MNHEY and CDR2 SVGEGT. CDR3 nucleotides: TGTGCCAGCAGTCCAGCCGGGACAGGGTTTGGGAATTCACCCCTCCACTTT. It is translated as CASSPAGTGFGNSPLHF.

The chain is built from TRBV2 and TRBJ2-3, with 11 bases aligning to TRBD2. CDR3 length: 14 residues. V lost 8 bases to trimming and J lost 3 bases; unmatched junction nucleotides: 4. Germline CDR1 SNHLY, CDR2 FYNNEI. Written as DNA, the CDR3 is TGTGCCAGCCTAGCGGGAGGTTCAACAGATACGCAGTATTTT. Protein: CASLAGGSTDTQYF.

V and J are TRBV7-2 and TRBJ1-1; 8 positions match TRBD1. The trim removed 3 bases at V and 6 bases at J, leaving 15 bases unmatched. Germline V CDR1 and CDR2: SGHTA, FQGNSA. CDR3 length: 17 amino acids. CDR3 region: CASSLGPSGTGRSEAFF. In nucleotides, the CDR3 is TGTGCCAGCAGCTTGGGCCCCTCCGGGACAGGAAGGTCTGAAGCTTTCTTT.

This clone appeared a single time. J is TRBJ2-7 and V is TRBV4-3; 7 bases are a match to TRBD2. Germline V gene data show CDR1 as LGHNA and CDR2 as YSLEER. The CDR3 has 14 residues. V lost 4 bases and J lost 4; bases outside the gene matches: 7. This chain's CDR3 is CASSPGREWYEQYF. In nucleotides, the CDR3 is TGCGCCAGCAGCCCAGGGCGGGAGTGGTACGAGCAGTACTTC.

J is TRBJ2-1 and V is TRBV2; D perhaps matches TRBD1 (5 bases). Trimming left V 3 bases short and J 2 bases short, with 8 bases between. The germline V gene has CDR1 SNHLY and CDR2 FYNNEI. The CDR3 has 14 amino acids. CDR3 in amino acids: CASSDSGTYNEQFF. The CDR3 nucleotides read TGTGCCAGCAGTGATTCAGGGACCTACAATGAGCAGTTCTTC.

By share, this clone counts as medium-sized. The rearrangement links TRBV25-1 to TRBJ1-6; the D gene is possibly TRBD1 (6 bases). V lost 7 bases and J lost 8, with 15 bases in between. This CDR3 spans 14 amino acids. Germline V gene data show CDR1 as MGHDK and CDR2 as SYGVNS. The CDR3 reads CASKSDRKDSPLHF. As DNA, the CDR3 is TGTGCCAGCAAGTCGGACAGAAAAGATTCACCCCTCCACTTT.

In its sample, this clone was seen a few times. CDR3 sequence: CASSTTEMGLTLHF. The DNA for the CDR3 is TGTGCCAGCAGCACCACAGAGATGGGTCTAACCCTCCACTTT. This chain links TRBV7-8 with TRBJ1-6, with D unresolved. Germline lookup yields CDR1 SGHVS and CDR2 FQNEAQ. The CDR3 spans 14 residues. V was shortened by 5 bases and J by 14 bases, with 19 bases between the two germline ends.

The chain uses TRBV5-1 and TRBJ2-1; 7 positions agree with TRBD2. CDR3 length: 16 residues. Germline lookup yields CDR1 SGHRS and CDR2 YFSETQ. Trimming at V came to 0 bases and at J to 0 bases, leaving 3 bases not matched to a gene. Written as DNA, the CDR3 is TGCGCCAGCAGCTTGGACGCGGGAGACTCCTACAATGAGCAGTTCTTC. It yields the protein CASSLDAGDSYNEQFF.

This clone was recorded once. V is TRBV7-8 and J is TRBJ1-1; no clear D gene. Trimming pared 5 bases from V and 6 bases from J, leaving 13 bases between. The length of the CDR3 is 13 residues. Germline V gene lookup returns CDR1 SGHVS and CDR2 FQNEAQ. Here the CDR3 DNA reads TGTGCCAGCAGCGCCGGGATTTTGGCTGAAGCTTTCTTT. It is translated as CASSAGILAEAFF.

The rearrangement uses TRBV2 and TRBJ1-1; D is unresolved. The CDR3 runs to 13 residues. The ends were cut back, 6 bases at V and 0 bases at J, with 8 bases in the middle. The germline V gene has CDR1 SNHLY and CDR2 FYNNEI. DNA for the CDR3: TGTGCCAGCAGAACGACACTGAACACTGAAGCTTTCTTT. This gives the protein CASRTTLNTEAFF.

J is TRBJ2-3 and V is TRBV7-9; tentatively, D is TRBD1 (6 bases). This CDR3 is 14 amino acids long. CDR1 is SEHNR, CDR2 FQNEAQ, per germline (reference sequence). The V end was cut by 5 bases, the J end by 4 bases, with 13 bases between. The CDR3 bases are TGTGCCAGCAGCATCACACAGGGTTCAGATACGCAGTATTTT. Its protein is CASSITQGSDTQYF. The whole variable domain, remainder taken from reference TRBV7-9 and TRBJ2-3, is DTGVSQNPRHKITKRGQNVTFRCDPISEHNRLYWYRQTLGQGPEFLTYFQNEAQLEKSRLLSDRFSAERPKGSFSTLEIQRTEQGDSAMYLCASSITQGSDTQYFGPGTRLTVL.

The V gene is TRBV5-1, the J gene TRBJ2-2; 12 bases map to TRBD2. The germline CDR1 and CDR2 sequences are SGHRS and YFSETQ. V was clipped by 4 bases and J by 5 bases; unmatched bases: 9. This CDR3 comprises 17 residues. The CDR3: CASSAELAGGPTGELFF. CDR3 in DNA: TGCGCCAGCAGCGCCGAGCTAGCGGGGGGGCCTACCGGGGAGCTGTTTTTT.

The chain is built from TRBV19 and TRBJ1-6; 7 nucleotides match TRBD1. The germline gives CDR1 LNHDA, CDR2 SQIVND (reference sequence). The CDR3 runs to 16 residues. V shed 7 bases and J 3 bases; nucleotides not matched to a gene: 9. Here the CDR3 reads CASTSTWDSYNSPLHF. The CDR3 nucleotides are TGTGCCAGTACCTCGACCTGGGACAGCTATAATTCACCCCTCCACTTT.

V gene TRBV25-1 combines with J gene TRBJ2-1; 9 positions agree with TRBD1. The CDR3 length is 16 residues. Germline V gives CDR1 MGHDK, CDR2 SYGVNS. The V gene end was trimmed by 5 bases and the J gene end by 4 bases; junction bases not matched to a gene: 9. CDR3 in DNA: TGTGCCAGCAGTTTCTCAGGGACAGGGATGTACAATGAGCAGTTCTTC. Translating gives CASSFSGTGMYNEQFF.

With regard to this clone: This specimen includes other DNA sequences encoding the same CDR3. The chain joins TRBV9 to TRBJ2-2; D call uncertain. Looked up from germline, CDR1 is SGDLS and CDR2 is YYNGEE. The CDR3 sequence is 13 residues long. Trimming cost V 3 bases and J 4 bases, with 7 bases left between them. Here the CDR3 reads CASSEGGTGELFF. The CDR3 region has the DNA TGTGCCAGCAGCGAAGGCGGCACCGGGGAGCTGTTTTTT.

V gene TRBV2 combines with J gene TRBJ1-1; D is possibly TRBD1 (6 bases). In germline, CDR1 is SNHLY, CDR2 FYNNEI. The CDR3 loop spans 14 amino acids. V was clipped by 3 bases and J by 2 bases, with 10 bases between them. CDR3 DNA: TGTGCCAGCAGTGAGGGCAGGGGAAACACTGAAGCTTTCTTT. This translates into CASSEGRGNTEAFF.

The chain carries TRBV6-5 and TRBJ1-5; D is unclear. Germline V CDR1 and CDR2: MNHEY, SVGAGI. V shed 8 bases and J shed 2 bases, with 13 bases lying between them. This CDR3 has 14 residues. The CDR3 DNA reads as TGTGCCAGCTTGGTCCCAGAGGGCAATCAGCCCCAGCATTTT. This codes for CASLVPEGNQPQHF.

The chain combines TRBV5-4 with TRBJ2-1; no firm D call. Trimming removed 0 bases at V and 0 bases at J, with 7 bases between. Germline assignment: CDR1 SGHNT and CDR2 YYREEE (reference sequence). The CDR3 runs 15 residues. The CDR3 here is CASSLVVSSYNEQFF. The DNA of the CDR3 is TGTGCCAGCAGCTTGGTGGTGAGCTCCTACAATGAGCAGTTCTTC.

The V and J genes are TRBV7-2 and TRBJ1-2; a weak D match, TRBD1 (5 bases). The CDR3 runs 16 residues. Germline CDR1 is SGHTA and CDR2 is FQGNSA. The V end lost 5 bases, the J end lost 6 bases, and 22 bases lay between the germline ends. This CDR3 reads CASSPKQLGVIDGYTF. The CDR3 coding sequence is TGTGCCAGCAGCCCAAAGCAGTTAGGGGTGATCGATGGCTACACCTTC.

V is TRBV28 and J is TRBJ2-7, with TRBD2 matching 13 bases. Germline V gives CDR1 MDHEN, CDR2 SYDVKM. The CDR3 consists of 18 residues. V gave up 2 bases and J gave up 0 bases; unmatched junction bases: 7. Here the CDR3 reads CASSLGLAGALSSYEQYF. The CDR3 region has the DNA TGTGCCAGCAGTTTAGGACTAGCGGGGGCTTTGAGCTCCTACGAGCAGTACTTC.

The chain is built from TRBV6-4 and TRBJ2-2; maybe TRBD2 (6 bases). Germline V gene sequence: CDR1 MRHNA, CDR2 SNTAGT. The V gene lost 6 bases and the J gene lost 7 bases, with 15 bases spanning the gap. The CDR3 is 14 residues long. Here the CDR3 reads CASSQGGSYGELFF. The CDR3 nucleotides are TGTGCCAGCAGCCAGGGAGGTTCGTACGGGGAGCTGTTTTTT.

This clone appeared once. The chain carries TRBV7-2 and TRBJ1-6; a weak D match, TRBD1 (6 bases). Trimming cost V 5 bases and J 7 bases, with 15 bases left between them. CDR3 length equals 15 residues. Germline CDR1 SGHTA, CDR2 FQGNSA. CDR3 sequence reads: CASSRLTGINSPLHF. CDR3 bases: TGTGCCAGCAGCCGGCTTACAGGGATCAATTCACCCCTCCACTTT.

This chain connects TRBV5-1 to TRBJ2-5; TRBD2 agrees at 9 bases. In germline, CDR1 is SGHRS, CDR2 YFSETQ. The CDR3 sequence is 14 residues long. Trimming cost V 4 bases and J 5 bases; bases outside gene matches: 6. The CDR3 DNA reads TGCGCCAGCAGCCATAGCGGGAGTTGGGAGACCCAGTACTTC. Encoded protein: CASSHSGSWETQYF.

This clone has only a few counts. The chain employs TRBV6-6 and TRBJ2-4, with D possibly TRBD1 on 6 matching bases. The CDR3 runs 15 residues. V gave up 7 bases and J gave up 0 bases, with 13 bases separating them. Germline values: CDR1 MNHNY, CDR2 SVGAGI (reference sequence). The CDR3 here is CASNLQGLAKNIQYF. Written as DNA, the CDR3 is TGTGCCAGCAACCTACAGGGCTTAGCCAAAAACATTCAGTACTTC.

This clone was observed once. This rearrangement joins TRBV5-1 to TRBJ2-1; 10 bases are a match to TRBD2. The trim removed 4 bases at V and 4 bases at J, leaving 5 bases unmatched. Germline assignment: CDR1 SGHRS and CDR2 YFSETQ. This CDR3 is 15 amino acids long. CDR3 sequence reads: CASSGGLAEYNEQFF. The CDR3 coding sequence is TGCGCCAGCAGCGGAGGACTAGCGGAGTACAATGAGCAGTTCTTC.